This TCR beta chain was sequenced during a study of blood T cell repertoires in COVID-19. Looking at the study overall: The United States, Italy and Spain were the sources of the acute and convalescent COVID-19 samples. T cells, B-cell-depleted T cells, or PBMCs supplied cDNA or gDNA.

Trimming left V 4 bases short and J 2 bases short, with 18 bases between. Germline V gives CDR1 SGDLS, CDR2 YYNGEE. This CDR3 has 16 amino acids. In the original processing: It was from reference gene primer amplification that nucleated cell counts were estimated. Clones were read by immunoSEQ multiplex PCR, and TCRdb kept only the in-frame ones, dropping some. V and J calls plus clone size are reproduced from that table; the DNA served to infer D and trimming. The sample holds under 200,000 clones, 75% to 95% seen once. V and J are TRBV9 and TRBJ1-2; D is perhaps TRBD1 (5 bases). The sequenced sample was peripheral blood. The sequence came from a man over 45 with acute or convalescent COVID-19. This CDR3 is CASSPKGRGANYGYTF. The CDR3 DNA sequence: TGTGCCAGCAGCCCCAAGGGGAGGGGCGCAAACTATGGCTACACCTTC.